The sequence of this TCR beta chain was determined in a study of T-cell memory formation after mild COVID-19. Turning to the study itself: In these data, TCR clusters were largely donor specific. Study outcomes and limitations: Memory sampled before infection contained some responding clones, suggesting cross-reactive memory joined.

Note on this clonotype: The antigen is undetermined.

Employing constant-segment primers, 5'RACE generated TCR alpha and TCR beta cDNA libraries bearing sample barcodes and UMIs. Using its own MiXCR run on the 5' RACE reads, TCRdb lists one record per CDR3 protein. The profile shows approximately 260,000 distinct CDR3 sequences, roughly 15% of them singletons. From germline, CDR1 is SGHTA and CDR2 FQGNSA. There are 15 residues in the CDR3. The ends were cut back, 2 bases at V and 3 bases at J, with 14 bases in the middle. This TCR came from a man between 18 and 35 years old who had mild COVID-19 (a few samples of this study predate the infection). Cell type and time point are not known. What was sequenced was PBMCs or a T cell subset sorted from them (not recorded which). V gene TRBV7-2 combines with J gene TRBJ2-7; perhaps D is TRBD1 or TRBD2 (5 bases each). The chain's CDR3 is CASSLSSGRIYEQYF. CDR3 DNA: TGTGCCAGCAGCTTAAGCTCGGGACGGATCTACGAGCAGTACTTC.